This T cell receptor (beta chain) was identified in a study of cytomegalovirus exposure and HLA in healthy donors. Study at large: An early data release held some 85 million unique TCRs from HLA-typed donors.

The PCR ran on 60 Vbeta and 13 Jbeta primers. Original analysis: Later, an analysis found around 77 million unique TCR beta chains, and 8.5 million to 14 million of these were shared. Using immunoSEQ multiplex PCR, the repertoire was profiled, and TCRdb retains in-frame clones only, with some absent. V and J calls and clone size are those listed in that table; D and trimming were worked out from the DNA. The data contain over 200,000 clones, about 83% of them seen just once; the ten biggest clones take up 1.3%. Sequenced: PBMCs. The receptor was isolated from a human donor in good health.

The CDR3, as DNA: TGTGCCAGCAGTTACTTTGAGGGAACCCCCTACGAGCAGTACTTC. It specifies CASSYFEGTPYEQYF. The V and J genes are TRBV6-5 and TRBJ2-7; TRBD2 might be the D (5 bases). V lost 1 base, J lost 2 bases, and 12 bases lay in between. The length of the CDR3 is 15 residues. Germline CDR1 and CDR2: MNHEY and SVGAGI.